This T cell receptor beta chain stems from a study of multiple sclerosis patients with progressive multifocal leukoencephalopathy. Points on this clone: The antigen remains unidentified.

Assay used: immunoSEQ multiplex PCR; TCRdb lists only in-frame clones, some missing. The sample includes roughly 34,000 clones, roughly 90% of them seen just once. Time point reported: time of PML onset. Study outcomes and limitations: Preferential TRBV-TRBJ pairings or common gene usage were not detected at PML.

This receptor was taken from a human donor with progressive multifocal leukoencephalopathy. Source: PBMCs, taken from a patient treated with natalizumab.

This CDR3 reads CASSARGQPNEQFF. The CDR3 region has the DNA TGTGCCAGCAGCGCAAGGGGACAACCGAATGAGCAGTTCTTC. The V call is TRBV9, the J call TRBJ2-1; TRBD1 is a possible D gene (6 bases). The CDR3 runs 14 residues. Looked up from germline, CDR1 is SGDLS and CDR2 is YYNGEE. With 3 bases removed from V and 7 bases from J, the gap between germline ends came to 14 bases.